This T cell receptor (beta chain) was retrieved from a study of T cells after posttransplantation cyclophosphamide (dated by TCRdb to about 2016). About the study as a whole: Using TRB sequencing, the study followed how the T cell repertoire reconstituted after myeloablative bone marrow transplantation in which posttransplantation cyclophosphamide served as GVHD prophylaxis. Blood from all 35 or so PTCy patients who had 1-year posttransplant specimens underwent TRB sequencing. Public TRB sequences were searched against a database of over 3,000 sequences associated with responses to pathogens, tumor antigens, self-antigens and alloantigens. Up to 3 additional blood samples from 2 to 5.2 years after transplant were also TRB-sequenced in 3 patients, as was pretransplant blood from several patients. Samples from a few dozen PTCy-treated patients, along with samples from around 16 of their related bone marrow donors, underwent antigen receptor sequencing. Because TRA and TRB clonality were tightly correlated in 9 samples, subsequent TCR analyses were focused on TRB only.

TRB sequencing was run on genomic DNA with either the immunoSEQ assay at survey resolution or the hsTCRB kit. Regarding the original processing steps: The immunoSEQ software handled initial read processing, and the LymphoSeq R package was used for repertoire analyses. Clonality was computed as 1 minus normalized Shannon entropy, and a Gini coefficient was also calculated for each TRB dataset. To infer phenotypes in unsorted samples, TRB sequences from sorted subsets of the recipient or donor were mapped onto unsorted samples from the same recipient. What TCRdb holds here is the immuneACCESS table cut down to in-frame rearrangements. Part of the clones is not present; checked against another copy, under half of the missing clones reflect an unresolved V gene, and the others are unexplained. V, J and clone size are those of that table, while D and trimming were read from the DNA. The sample table records 5,500 to 6,500 clones; 70% to 85% of these occur just once. The ten largest clonotypes hold around a quarter of the sample.

General conclusions and limits of the study: The TRB repertoires of T cells infiltrating skin or GI tract showed only limited overlap with the TRB repertoires of T cells in blood. Across approximately 45 patients, recipient CMV seropositivity and CMV reactivation were highly associated with TRB clonality; PTCy diversity was similar to CNI/methotrexate controls. Donor-recipient similarity was low at 1-2 months but rose over the first year, and later blood repertoires were often dominated by donor CD8+ memory clones.

Note on this clone: Its antigen specificity is not known. One base away there is no much larger clone; base qualities are not given.

The treatment or condition label on this specimen signifies: high-dose cyclophosphamide on days +3 and +4 as single-agent GVHD prophylaxis. For conditioning, the PTCy patients got busulfan and fludarabine, then a related or unrelated marrow graft, followed by cyclophosphamide on days +3 and +4. PTCy-treated patients were drawn from a prospective multi-institutional clinical trial. Peripheral blood and bone marrow mononuclear cells were isolated by Ficoll-Hypaque density centrifugation and were cryopreserved. CD4+ and CD8+ T cells, including naive and memory subsets, were sorted by FACS on a FACSAria II. The CDR3 sequence holds 19 residues, the cysteine and phenylalanine included. Only the CDR3 portion is preserved as DNA: 57 bases, with reading frame beginning at the first base.

The sequence is built from TRBV21-1 and TRBJ1-4; the table's D call of TRBD1 was not tested on the DNA. TRBV21-1 is assigned pseudogene status. The TCR was taken from a female patient in her forties or fifties who received an allogeneic stem cell transplant from a related donor, was CMV-positive, and had no GVHD. Some T cells present after a transplant may be cells of the graft donor. The source was CD8+ T cells sorted from PBMCs, collected around 1,500 days after allogeneic stem cell transplant with posttransplant cyclophosphamide. The CDR3 here reads CASSQGQGLFFATNEKLFF. The DNA is TGTGCCAGCTCCCAAGGGCAGGGTCTTTTTTTTGCAACTAATGAAAAACTGTTTTTT.